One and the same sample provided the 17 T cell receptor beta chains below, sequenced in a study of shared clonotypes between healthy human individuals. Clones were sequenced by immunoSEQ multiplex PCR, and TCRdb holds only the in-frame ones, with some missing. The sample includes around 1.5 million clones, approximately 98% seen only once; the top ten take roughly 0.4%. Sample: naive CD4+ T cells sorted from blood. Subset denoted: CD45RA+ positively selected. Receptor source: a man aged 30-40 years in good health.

CDR3 sequence (DNA): TGTGCCAGCAGCGCAAAAAACAGGGCGTTCCCCGACTCTGGGGCCAACGTCCTGACTTTC. It yields the protein CASSAKNRAFPDSGANVLTF. The genes are TRBV9 and TRBJ2-6, with D tentatively TRBD1 (6 bases). This CDR3 comprises 20 residues. Germline CDR1 reads SGDLS; CDR2 reads YYNGEE. Trimming stripped 3 bases from V and 0 bases from J, with 22 bases between.

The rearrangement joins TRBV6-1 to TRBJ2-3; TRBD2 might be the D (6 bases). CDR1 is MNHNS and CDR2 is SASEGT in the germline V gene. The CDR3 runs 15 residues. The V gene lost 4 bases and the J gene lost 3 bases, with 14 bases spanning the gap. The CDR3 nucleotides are TGTGCCAGCAGTGGCACTAGCACTATTACAGATACGCAGTATTTT. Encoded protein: CASSGTSTITDTQYF.

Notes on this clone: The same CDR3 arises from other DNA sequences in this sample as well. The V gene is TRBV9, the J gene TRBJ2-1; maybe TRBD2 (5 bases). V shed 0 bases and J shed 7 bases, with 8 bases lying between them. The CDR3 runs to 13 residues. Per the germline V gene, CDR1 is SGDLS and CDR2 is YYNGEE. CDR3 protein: CASSVARGNEQFF. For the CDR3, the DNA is TGTGCCAGCAGCGTAGCTAGAGGGAATGAGCAGTTCTTC.

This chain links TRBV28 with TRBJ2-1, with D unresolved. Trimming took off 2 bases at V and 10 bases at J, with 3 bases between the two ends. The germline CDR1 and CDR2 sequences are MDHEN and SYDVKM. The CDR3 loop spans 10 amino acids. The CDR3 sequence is CASSLREQFF. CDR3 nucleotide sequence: TGTGCCAGCAGTTTAAGGGAGCAGTTCTTC.

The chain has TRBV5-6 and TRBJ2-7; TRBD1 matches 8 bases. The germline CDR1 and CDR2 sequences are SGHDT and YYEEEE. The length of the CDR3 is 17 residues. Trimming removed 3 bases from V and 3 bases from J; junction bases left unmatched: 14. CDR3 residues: CASSSRVGTGWVYEQYF. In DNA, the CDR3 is TGTGCCAGCAGCTCCCGGGTAGGGACAGGTTGGGTCTACGAGCAGTACTTC.

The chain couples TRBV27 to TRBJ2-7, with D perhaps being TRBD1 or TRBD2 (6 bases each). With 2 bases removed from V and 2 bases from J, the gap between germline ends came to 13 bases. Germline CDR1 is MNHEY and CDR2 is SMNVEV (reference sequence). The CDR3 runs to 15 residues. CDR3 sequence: CASSLAGWGPYEQYF. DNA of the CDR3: TGTGCCAGCAGTTTAGCGGGATGGGGGCCCTACGAGCAGTACTTC.

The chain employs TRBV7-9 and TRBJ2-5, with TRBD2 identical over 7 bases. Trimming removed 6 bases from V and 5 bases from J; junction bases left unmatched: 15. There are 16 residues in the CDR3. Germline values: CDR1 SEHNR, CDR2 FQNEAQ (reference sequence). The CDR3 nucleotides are TGTGCCAGCAGGGGAGGGCGGGACGCCAGTTGGGAGACCCAGTACTTC. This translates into CASRGGRDASWETQYF.

CDR3 DNA sequence: TGTGCCAGCAGCCCAGGTTCCCCCGCCGAGCCCCAGCATTTT. It yields the protein CASSPGSPAEPQHF. The chain links TRBV28 to TRBJ1-5; no definite D call. Germline V lookup: CDR1 MDHEN, CDR2 SYDVKM. V was cut by 6 bases and J by 8 bases, with 17 bases left in between. CDR3 length: 14 residues.

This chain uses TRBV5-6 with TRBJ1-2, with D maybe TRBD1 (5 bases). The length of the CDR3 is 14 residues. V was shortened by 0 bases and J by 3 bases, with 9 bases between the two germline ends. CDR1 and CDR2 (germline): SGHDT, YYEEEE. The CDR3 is CASSLEGTYYGYTF. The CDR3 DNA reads TGTGCCAGCAGCTTGGAAGGGACCTACTATGGCTACACCTTC. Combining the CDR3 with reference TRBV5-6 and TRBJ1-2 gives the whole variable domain DAGVTQSPTHLIKTRGQQVTLRCSPKSGHDTVSWYQQALGQGPQFIFQYYEEEERQRGNFPDRFSGHQFPNYSSELNVNALLLGDSALYLCASSLEGTYYGYTFGSGTRLTVV.

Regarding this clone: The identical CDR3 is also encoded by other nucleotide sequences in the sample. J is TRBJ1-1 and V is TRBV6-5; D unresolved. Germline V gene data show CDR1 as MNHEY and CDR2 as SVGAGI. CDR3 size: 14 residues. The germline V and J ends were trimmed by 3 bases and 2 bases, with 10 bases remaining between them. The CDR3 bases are TGTGCCAGCAGTTATTCCCCAGTAAACACTGAAGCTTTCTTT. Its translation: CASSYSPVNTEAFF.

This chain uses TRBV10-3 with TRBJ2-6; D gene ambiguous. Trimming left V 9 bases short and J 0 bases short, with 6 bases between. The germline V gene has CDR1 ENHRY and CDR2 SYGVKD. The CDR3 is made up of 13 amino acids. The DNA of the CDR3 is TGTGCCATTCACAACTCTGGGGCCAACGTCCTGACTTTC. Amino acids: CAIHNSGANVLTF.

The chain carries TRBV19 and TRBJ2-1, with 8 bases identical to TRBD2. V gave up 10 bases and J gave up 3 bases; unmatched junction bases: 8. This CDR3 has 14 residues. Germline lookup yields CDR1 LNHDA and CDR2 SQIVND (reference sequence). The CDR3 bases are TGTGCCATCCAGAGCGGGAGTAACTACAATGAGCAGTTCTTC. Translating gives CAIQSGSNYNEQFF.

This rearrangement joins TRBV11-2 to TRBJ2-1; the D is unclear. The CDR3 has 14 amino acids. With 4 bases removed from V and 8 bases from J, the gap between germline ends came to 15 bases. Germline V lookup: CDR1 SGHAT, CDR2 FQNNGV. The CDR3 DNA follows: TGTGCCAGCAGCTCGAGGAACGTCGTCCATGAGCAGTTCTTC. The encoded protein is CASSSRNVVHEQFF.

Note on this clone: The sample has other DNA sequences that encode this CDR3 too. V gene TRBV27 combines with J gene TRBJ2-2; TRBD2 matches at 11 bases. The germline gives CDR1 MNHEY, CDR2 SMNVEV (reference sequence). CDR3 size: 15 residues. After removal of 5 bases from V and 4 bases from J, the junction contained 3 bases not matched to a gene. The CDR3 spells CASSLLAGGTGELFF. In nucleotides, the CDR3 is TGTGCCAGCAGTCTGCTAGCGGGAGGCACCGGGGAGCTGTTTTTT.

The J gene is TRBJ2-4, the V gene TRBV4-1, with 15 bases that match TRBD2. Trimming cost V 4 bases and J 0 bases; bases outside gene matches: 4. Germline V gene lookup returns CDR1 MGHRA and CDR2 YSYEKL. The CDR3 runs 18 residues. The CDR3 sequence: CASSPGLAGGVAKNIQYF. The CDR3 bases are TGCGCCAGCAGCCCCGGACTAGCGGGAGGGGTAGCCAAAAACATTCAGTACTTC.

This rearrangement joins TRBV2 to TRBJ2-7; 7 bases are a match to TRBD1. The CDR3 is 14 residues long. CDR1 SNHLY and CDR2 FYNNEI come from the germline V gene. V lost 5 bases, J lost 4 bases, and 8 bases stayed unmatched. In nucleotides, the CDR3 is TGTGCCAGCAGTCTTGAGGGGGCGCAGTACGAGCAGTACTTC. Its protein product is CASSLEGAQYEQYF. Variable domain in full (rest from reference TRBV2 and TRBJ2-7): EPEVTQTPSHQVTQMGQEVILRCVPISNHLYFYWYRQILGQKVEFLVSFYNNEISEKSEIFDDQFSVERPDGSNFTLKIRSTKLEDSAMYFCASSLEGAQYEQYFGPGTRLTVT.

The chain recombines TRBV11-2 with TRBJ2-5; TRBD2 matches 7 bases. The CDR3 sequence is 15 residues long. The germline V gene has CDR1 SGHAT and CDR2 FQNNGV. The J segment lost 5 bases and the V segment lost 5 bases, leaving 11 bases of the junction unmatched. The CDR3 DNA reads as TGTGCCAGCAGCCCCAGTTTGGGGGGGAGGGAGACCCAGTACTTC. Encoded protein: CASSPSLGGRETQYF.